The 26 T cell receptor beta chains below come from one sample, sequenced in a study of regulatory T cells in long-lasting Graves disease. Time point meaning: newly diagnosed GD, antithyroid drugs for less than 3 months. Generation of the TCR library employed RNA extracted from PBMCs. Arm-PCR of CDR3 regions and iRepertoire HTBI primers were the basis on which TCR beta libraries were built. Each CDR3 protein gets one entry after TCRdb re-called the multiplex PCR reads with MiXCR. The table records about 530,000 distinct CDR3 sequences, more than 15% of them present only once. Another study also made use of these data, one on T cells in Graves' hyperthyroidism and ophthalmopathy.

The sample here was peripheral blood mononuclear cells (PBMCs), taken at new diagnosis, from a patient treated with antithyroid drugs. The source of these receptors is a woman aged 35-65 years with Graves disease.

The chain is built from TRBV14 and TRBJ2-7; D might be TRBD1 (6 bases). CDR1 is SGHDN, CDR2 FVKESK, per germline. CDR3 length: 21 residues. The V end was cut by 4 bases, the J end by 4 bases, with 35 bases between. This chain's CDR3 is CASSPRVSYGEGGWTVYEQYF. The CDR3 DNA follows: TGTGCCAGCAGCCCCCGGGTCAGTTATGGGGAAGGGGGTTGGACGGTTTACGAGCAGTACTTC.

This chain uses TRBV4-1 with TRBJ1-2; no firm D call. In germline, CDR1 is MGHRA, CDR2 YSYEKL. The CDR3 extends over 14 amino acids. V lost 1 base, J lost 8 bases, and 14 bases lay in between. CDR3 bases: TGCGCCAGCAGCCAAGTGTGGGGTTCTCGGGGCTACACCTTC. It encodes CASSQVWGSRGYTF.

This clonotype was counted at least ten times. The chain has TRBV2 and TRBJ1-3; D ambiguous. Germline V lookup: CDR1 SNHLY, CDR2 FYNNEI. This CDR3 spans 14 amino acids. Trimming took 3 bases from V and 5 from J, leaving 11 bases between them. The CDR3 spells CASSDQGARNTIYF. The CDR3, as DNA: TGTGCCAGCAGTGACCAAGGTGCTCGAAACACCATATATTTT.

This clonotype occurred a few times. V is TRBV12-5 and J is TRBJ2-3; tentatively, D is TRBD1 (6 bases). The V gene lost 5 bases and the J gene lost 3 bases, with 15 bases spanning the gap. Germline V CDR1 and CDR2: LGHNT, FRNRAP. The CDR3 contains 15 residues. The CDR3 nucleotides read TGTGCTAGTGGTGCCTCCCAGGGGATTACAGATACGCAGTATTTT. As protein: CASGASQGITDTQYF.

This clonotype was found many times. This chain uses TRBV4-2 with TRBJ2-7; D possibly corresponds to TRBD1 (5 bases). The CDR3 runs to 14 residues. Germline loops: CDR1 LGHNA, CDR2 YNFKEQ. Trimming took 0 bases from V and 5 from J, leaving 11 bases between them. The CDR3 nucleotides read TGTGCCAGCAGCCAAGAGGGGCTCAAAGACGAGCAGTACTTC. This gives the protein CASSQEGLKDEQYF.

A few counts support this clonotype. The chain combines TRBV19 with TRBJ2-3; tentative D call: TRBD1 (5 bases). The CDR3 runs to 14 residues. V was shortened by 6 bases and J by 2 bases, with 12 bases between the two germline ends. Germline V gene lookup returns CDR1 LNHDA and CDR2 SQIVND (reference sequence). CDR3: CASRRTGATDTQYF. As DNA, the CDR3 is TGTGCCAGTAGAAGAACTGGGGCCACAGATACGCAGTATTTT. The whole variable domain, remainder taken from reference TRBV19 and TRBJ2-3, is DGGITQSPKYLFRKEGQNVTLSCEQNLNHDAMYWYRQDPGQGLRLIYYSQIVNDFQKGDIAEGYSVSREKKESFPLTVTSAQKNPTAFYLCASRRTGATDTQYFGPGTRLTVL.

At least ten counts were recorded for this clonotype. CDR3 nucleotides: TGTGCCAGCAGGTATAGACAGCAACTCAACACTGAAGCTTTCTTT. Translation gives CASRYRQQLNTEAFF. The chain is built from TRBV6-1 and TRBJ1-1; maybe TRBD1 (5 bases). Looked up from germline, CDR1 is MNHNS and CDR2 is SASEGT. V gave up 6 bases and J gave up 2 bases, with 16 bases separating them. The CDR3 runs 15 residues.

There are a few counts of this clonotype. This chain uses TRBV5-6 with TRBJ2-7; 8 bases fit TRBD1. Germline CDR1 SGHDT, CDR2 YYEEEE. This CDR3 has 15 amino acids. Trimming cost V 4 bases and J 3 bases; bases outside gene matches: 9. For the CDR3, the DNA is TGTGCCAGCAGCGCTGCCCCAGGGGGCGGCTACGAGCAGTACTTC. Its protein is CASSAAPGGGYEQYF.

This clonotype was observed a few times. The chain is built from TRBV29-1 and TRBJ2-7, with TRBD1 identical over 7 bases. Germline trimming cut 5 bases from V and 5 bases from J; bases unmatched to any gene: 6. Per germline, CDR1 SQVTM and CDR2 ANQGSEA. The CDR3 sequence is 12 residues long. Written as DNA, the CDR3 is TGCAGCGTTCTGACAGGGTACCACGAGCAGTACTTC. Its protein product is CSVLTGYHEQYF.

This clonotype was detected ten times or more. This chain links TRBV28 with TRBJ2-7; tentative D call: TRBD2 (6 bases). Germline V gene data show CDR1 as MDHEN and CDR2 as SYDVKM. Trimming took off 7 bases at V and 2 bases at J, with 9 bases between the two ends. The CDR3 is 12 amino acids. The CDR3 loop is CASKEGTYEQYF. CDR3 sequence (DNA): TGTGCCAGCAAGGAGGGGACCTACGAGCAGTACTTC.

There are many counts of this clonotype. V usage is TRBV27 and J usage is TRBJ2-7; D is possibly TRBD2 (7 bases). With 5 bases removed from V and 4 bases from J, the gap between germline ends came to 21 bases. CDR3 length: 16 amino acids. The germline gives CDR1 MNHEY, CDR2 SMNVEV (reference sequence). The chain's CDR3 is CASSPGGGRVVYEQYF. Written as DNA, the CDR3 is TGTGCCAGCAGTCCGGGGGGCGGACGGGTTGTGTACGAGCAGTACTTC.

The table lists this clonotype with many counts. This sequence joins TRBV12-3 or TRBV12-4 and TRBJ2-1, with D unresolved. This CDR3 spans 13 amino acids. V lost 4 bases, J lost 0 bases, and 4 bases lay in between. As DNA, the CDR3 is TGTGCCAGCAGTTGGGGCTCCTACAATGAGCAGTTCTTC. Its translation is CASSWGSYNEQFF.

This clonotype was picked up a small number of times. J is TRBJ2-5 and V is TRBV10-2; tentatively, D is TRBD1 (5 bases). The length of the CDR3 is 16 residues. The germline V gene encodes CDR1 WSHSY and CDR2 SAAADI. The ends were cut back, 3 bases at V and 2 bases at J, with 16 bases in the middle. CDR3 region: CASSDYRRTIQETQYF. The CDR3 nucleotides read TGCGCCAGCAGTGATTACAGGCGGACGATACAAGAGACCCAGTACTTC.

This clonotype was counted a few times. CDR3 DNA sequence: TGTGCCAGCACATTAGCGGGGGGGCAAAATGAGCAGTTCTTC. This translates into CASTLAGGQNEQFF. The chain joins TRBV27 to TRBJ2-1, with 11 bases that match TRBD2. Germline-derived CDR1 and CDR2 are MNHEY and SMNVEV (reference sequence). J was trimmed by 7 bases and V by 7 bases; bases with no gene match: 6. The CDR3 has 14 residues.

This clonotype was counted at least ten times. The CDR3 loop reads CASSRGINEKLFF. The CDR3, as DNA: TGTGCCAGCAGTCGGGGGATTAATGAAAAACTGTTTTTT. The V and J genes are TRBV12-3 or TRBV12-4 and TRBJ1-4; weak D call: TRBD1 (5 bases). The length of the CDR3 is 13 residues. The V and J ends lost 5 bases and 4 bases respectively, with 8 bases between them.

This clonotype has a count of ten or more. The chain couples TRBV3-1 to TRBJ1-1; D is undetermined. The germline V and J ends were trimmed by 2 bases and 10 bases, with 11 bases remaining between them. Germline CDR1 LGHDT, CDR2 YNNKEL (reference sequence). The CDR3 covers 12 residues. The CDR3 DNA is TGTGCCAGCAGCCAATCCCGGGTAGGAGCTTTCTTT. It specifies CASSQSRVGAFF.

The table lists this clonotype with many counts. J is TRBJ1-2 and V is TRBV20-1, with unresolved D. The CDR3 is made up of 15 amino acids. V was pared by 1 base and J by 4 bases, with 16 bases between. Germline V gene data show CDR1 as DFQATT and CDR2 as SNEGSKA (reference sequence). The CDR3: CSARGVQTRPYGYTF. CDR3 nucleotide sequence: TGCAGTGCTAGAGGGGTCCAGACACGGCCCTATGGCTACACCTTC.

This clonotype appeared many times. CDR3 bases: TGTGCCTGGGGCTCGGAGTTGGGGACGAGTGAAGCTTTCTTT. This sequence encodes CAWGSELGTSEAFF. The rearrangement links TRBV30 to TRBJ1-1; TRBD1 is a possible D gene (5 bases). CDR1 and CDR2 (germline): GTSNPN, SVGIG (reference sequence). The CDR3 covers 14 residues. V lost 5 bases to trimming and J lost 7 bases, with 20 bases between them.

The chain combines TRBV12-3 or TRBV12-4 with TRBJ1-6, with TRBD1 identical over 8 bases. V was clipped by 4 bases and J by 7 bases; unmatched bases: 0. The CDR3 length is 13 residues. In DNA, the CDR3 is TGTGCCAGCAGTTGGACAGGGAATTCACCCCTCCACTTT. This sequence encodes CASSWTGNSPLHF.

This clonotype was observed at least ten times. The CDR3 DNA is TGTGCCAGCACTGGCTCGGGGGGAACGCAAGAGACCCAGTACTTC. It translates to CASTGSGGTQETQYF. The chain recombines TRBV6-1 with TRBJ2-5; 7 bases are shared with TRBD2. CDR1 is MNHNS, CDR2 SASEGT, per germline. This CDR3 contains 15 residues. The V gene end was trimmed by 7 bases and the J gene end by 2 bases; junction bases not matched to a gene: 10.

This chain connects TRBV14 to TRBJ1-1; no clear D. This CDR3 contains 13 residues. Germline CDR1 SGHDN, CDR2 FVKESK. Trimming cost V 1 base and J 7 bases, with 10 bases left between them. In DNA, the CDR3 is TGTGCCAGCAGCCAAGGTTCCGGGATTGAAGCTTTCTTT. The encoded protein is CASSQGSGIEAFF. Filled out from reference TRBV14 and TRBJ1-1, the complete variable domain reads EAGVTQFPSHSVIEKGQTVTLRCDPISGHDNLYWYRRVMGKEIKFLLHFVKESKQDESGMPNNRFLAERTGGTYSTLKVQPAELEDSGVYFCASSQGSGIEAFFGQGTRLTVV.

This clonotype showed up many times. The V call is TRBV12-3 or TRBV12-4, the J call TRBJ2-3, with TRBD2 as a possible D gene (6 bases). CDR3 length: 16 amino acids. Trimming removed 2 bases from V and 5 bases from J, with 17 bases in between. The DNA of the CDR3 is TGTGCCAGCAGTTTAAGGGCTAGCGTAAATATAGATACGCAGTATTTT. This encodes CASSLRASVNIDTQYF.

This clonotype appeared many times. The chain recombines TRBV5-5 with TRBJ2-1, with D hard to call. Germline V CDR1 and CDR2: SGHKS, YYEKEE (reference sequence). The V and J ends lost 0 bases and 3 bases respectively, with 10 bases between them. The length of the CDR3 is 15 residues. The CDR3 loop reads CASSLGPNDYNEQFF. CDR3 nucleotide sequence: TGTGCCAGCAGCTTGGGCCCAAATGACTACAATGAGCAGTTCTTC.

This clonotype was detected ten times or more. The gene calls are TRBV3-1 and TRBJ1-1, with D unclear. There are 12 residues in the CDR3. The V gene's germline CDR1 is LGHDT and CDR2 YNNKEL (reference sequence). The V gene lost 3 bases and the J gene lost 10 bases, with 12 bases spanning the gap. CDR3 nucleotides: TGTGCCAGCAGCCATCTCGGTTTTGGAGCTTTCTTT. Translation: CASSHLGFGAFF.

There are many counts of this clonotype. This rearrangement joins TRBV2 to TRBJ1-5; D unresolved. The ends were cut back, 7 bases at V and 3 bases at J, with 13 bases in the middle. The CDR3 extends over 14 amino acids. Germline V lookup: CDR1 SNHLY, CDR2 FYNNEI. CDR3 region: CASTFGLNNQPQHF. CDR3 nucleotide sequence: TGTGCCAGCACCTTCGGACTCAACAATCAGCCCCAGCATTTT.

In its sample, this clonotype was seen a few times. This chain links TRBV20-1 with TRBJ1-4; D is possibly TRBD1 (6 bases). This CDR3 has 16 residues. Germline values: CDR1 DFQATT, CDR2 SNEGSKA (reference sequence). Trimming left V 0 bases short and J 8 bases short, with 19 bases between. In nucleotides, the CDR3 is TGCAGTGCTAGAGATTTTCCAGGGGTCCCTGACGAAAAACTGTTTTTT. Protein: CSARDFPGVPDEKLFF.